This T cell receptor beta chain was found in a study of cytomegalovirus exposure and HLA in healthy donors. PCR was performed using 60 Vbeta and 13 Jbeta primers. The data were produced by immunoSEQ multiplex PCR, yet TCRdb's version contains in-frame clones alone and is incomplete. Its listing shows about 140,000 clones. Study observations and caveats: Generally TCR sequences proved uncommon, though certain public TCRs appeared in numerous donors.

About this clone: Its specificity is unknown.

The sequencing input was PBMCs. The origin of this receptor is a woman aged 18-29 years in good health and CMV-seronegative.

CDR3 amino acids: CAWSVGTVRTEKLFF. CDR3 coding DNA: TGTGCCTGGAGTGTAGGGACAGTTCGAACTGAAAAACTGTTTTTT. The V and J genes are TRBV30 and TRBJ1-4; the match to TRBD1 covers 7 bases. Germline CDR1 is GTSNPN and CDR2 is SVGIG (reference sequence). CDR3 length: 15 residues. The V gene end was trimmed by 0 bases and the J gene end by 7 bases; junction bases not matched to a gene: 8.